This TCR beta chain was found in a study of T cell responses to AZD1222 COVID-19 vaccine. TCRdb keeps only in-frame clones here, not all; method: immunoSEQ multiplex PCR. The table has more than 85,000 clones, 88% seen once. The clonotype comes from an adult in good health. This specimen was peripheral blood, taken on day 0 of AZD1222 vaccination.

In nucleotides, the CDR3 is TGTGCCAGCAGTACGAATTCCCTAGGGGGCTACACCTTC. Protein: CASSTNSLGGYTF. The rearrangement links TRBV6-5 to TRBJ1-2; no definite D call. Trimming took off 5 bases at V and 8 bases at J, with 15 bases between the two ends. This CDR3 is built from 13 residues. Germline V gene lookup returns CDR1 MNHEY and CDR2 SVGAGI.